One sample yielded the 4 T cell receptor beta chains listed below, sequenced in a study of T cells in women clearing cervical HPV infection. Generated by immunoSEQ multiplex PCR, the TCRdb table keeps only in-frame clones and is missing some. Seen in this sample are over 30,000 clones; the ten most common clones hold under 7%. Sequences were obtained from blood buffy coat. The receptors stem from a woman between 18 and 75 years old with a cervical HPV16 infection that either progressed to CIN3+ or cleared (not recorded which).

As to this clone: Read data end 3 residues before the CDR3 end; the end is taken from the germline J gene. This chain connects TRBV30 to TRBJ2-1; TRBD2 might be the D (6 bases). The CDR3 is made up of 16 amino acids. Per the germline V gene, CDR1 is GTSNPN and CDR2 is SVGIG (reference sequence). The V and J ends lost 0 bases and 2 bases respectively, with 14 bases between them. The CDR3 reads CAWSVLGGGPYNEQFF. Partial CDR3 DNA: TGTGCCTGGAGTGTACTCGGGGGAGGACCCTACAATGAG.

On this clone: The sequence runs out 3 residues before the end of the CDR3; the remainder is reconstructed from the germline J gene. The rearrangement links TRBV19 to TRBJ2-3; D possibly corresponds to TRBD1 (5 bases). The CDR3 runs 15 residues. The ends were cut back, 5 bases at V and 2 bases at J, with 14 bases in the middle. Germline V gene lookup returns CDR1 LNHDA and CDR2 SQIVND (reference sequence). The covered CDR3 bases are TGTGCCAGTAGTCGACTCGAAGGGGACACAGATACG. Protein: CASSRLEGDTDT. The whole CDR3 protein is CASSRLEGDTDTQYF.

As to this clone: The CDR3 end is not reached by the read, which stops 3 residues before it; the germline J gene fills it in. This chain joins TRBV20-1 and TRBJ1-6; D gene unclear. CDR3 size: 14 residues. Germline CDR1 and CDR2: DFQATT and SNEGSKA (reference sequence). The germline V and J ends were trimmed by 0 bases and 9 bases, with 12 bases remaining between them. The covered CDR3 bases are TGCAGTGCTAGAGAAACCGACGGGGTTTCACCC. It codes for CSARETDGVSP. The complete CDR3 reads CSARETDGVSPLHF.

For this clone: The missing CDR3 end, 3 residues past where the read stops, is filled in from the germline J gene. The chain recombines TRBV5-6 with TRBJ1-6; 8 bases fit TRBD1. CDR3 length equals 15 residues. The germline CDR1 and CDR2 sequences are SGHDT and YYEEEE. V was pared by 0 bases and J by 6 bases, with 2 bases of the junction left unmatched. CDR3 sequence reads: CASSLGDRSNSPLHF. The DNA read from the CDR3 is TGTGCCAGCAGCTTGGGGGACAGGAGTAATTCACCC.